These 12 T cell receptor beta chains share one sample of origin, sequenced in a study of T cell repertoires in cytomegalovirus infection. TCRdb independently ran MiXCR on the reads; one entry per CDR3 protein. The table shows fewer than 200,000 distinct CDR3 sequences, with 8% to 10% occurring only once. Sequencing was performed on PBMCs. Source of these receptors: a human donor in good health (CMV status not recorded). Some clones in this sample may be carry-over from other donors' samples.

This clonotype has only one observation. A read error is possible here, since a much larger clone lies one base away. The V and J genes are TRBV14 and TRBJ2-7; D perhaps matches TRBD1 (7 bases). The CDR3 loop spans 15 amino acids. The germline gives CDR1 SGHDN, CDR2 FVKESK. The CDR3 loop is CVSSQGGGKSYEQYF. The DNA for the CDR3 is TGTGTCAGCAGCCAAGGGGGCGGGAAGTCCTACGAGCAGTACTTC.

The gene calls are TRBV6-2 or TRBV6-3 and TRBJ2-3; D is possibly TRBD2 (6 bases). The ends were cut back, 5 bases at V and 2 bases at J, with 14 bases in the middle. This CDR3 has 15 amino acids. CDR1 is MNHEY and CDR2 is SVGEGT in the germline V gene. The DNA for the CDR3 is TGTGCCAGCAGTCCGCCGGGACTCCCCACAGATACGCAGTATTTT. Its protein is CASSPPGLPTDTQYF.

The chain couples TRBV10-3 to TRBJ2-1; 7 bases map to TRBD2. There are 16 residues in the CDR3. The germline gives CDR1 ENHRY, CDR2 SYGVKD. V shed 3 bases and J 8 bases; nucleotides not matched to a gene: 13. CDR3 sequence (DNA): TGTGCCATCAGTGAACGGTCAGGACTAGGGTTCCATGAGCAGTTCTTC. The encoded protein is CAISERSGLGFHEQFF.

This clonotype appeared many times. The J gene is TRBJ1-1, the V gene TRBV7-6; D unresolved. This CDR3 has 14 residues. V dropped 5 bases and J dropped 4 bases, with 14 bases sitting between them. Germline values: CDR1 SGHVS, CDR2 FNYEAQ. In DNA, the CDR3 is TGTGCCAGCAGCCCAATCGGGATTACCACTGAAGCTTTCTTT. This encodes CASSPIGITTEAFF.

This clonotype was seen repeatedly, ten times or more. V gene TRBV7-9 combines with J gene TRBJ1-4; 7 bases are shared with TRBD1. V lost 5 bases, J lost 4 bases, and 4 bases stayed unmatched. The CDR3 runs 14 residues. CDR1 is SEHNR, CDR2 FQNEAQ, per germline (reference sequence). CDR3 DNA: TGTGCCAGCAGCCCGGGACAGTATAATGAAAAACTGTTTTTT. It codes for CASSPGQYNEKLFF. Together with reference TRBV7-9 and TRBJ1-4, the CDR3 gives the full variable domain: DTGVSQNPRHKITKRGQNVTFRCDPISEHNRLYWYRQTLGQGPEFLTYFQNEAQLEKSRLLSDRFSAERPKGSFSTLEIQRTEQGDSAMYLCASSPGQYNEKLFFGSGTQLSVL.

This clonotype was seen many times. The chain employs TRBV2 and TRBJ1-6, with a tentative D call TRBD1 (6 bases). Trimming stripped 10 bases from V and 6 bases from J, with 16 bases between. This CDR3 has 14 residues. CDR1 is SNHLY, CDR2 FYNNEI, per germline. The CDR3 nucleotides are TGTGCCACCTCACAGGGATGGATTAATTCACCCCTCCACTTT. It specifies CATSQGWINSPLHF.

The chain links TRBV3-1 to TRBJ1-2; 7 bases are a match to TRBD1. The CDR3 sequence is 16 residues long. Germline trimming cut 1 base from V and 3 bases from J; bases unmatched to any gene: 8. Germline CDR1 reads LGHDT; CDR2 reads YNNKEL (reference sequence). For the CDR3, the DNA is TGTGCCAGCAGCCAAGCCCACAGGGGCGTTGACTATGGCTACACCTTC. Amino acid sequence: CASSQAHRGVDYGYTF.

In the case of this clonotype: A read error may explain this, as a much larger clone is one base away. V and J are TRBV7-2 and TRBJ2-2; D not resolved. Germline V gene lookup returns CDR1 SGHTA and CDR2 FQGNSA. This CDR3 has 14 amino acids. V was clipped by 3 bases and J by 5 bases, with 10 bases between them. The CDR3 DNA follows: TGTGCCAGCAGCTTGGGCGGTAGGACCGGGGAGCTGTTTTTT. Protein sequence: CASSLGGRTGELFF.

This clonotype has just a few counts. The rearrangement joins TRBV6-2 or TRBV6-3 to TRBJ1-5; no firm D call. V gave up 0 bases and J gave up 2 bases, with 5 bases separating them. The length of the CDR3 is 14 residues. CDR1 is MNHEY and CDR2 is SVGEGT in the germline V gene. CDR3 in amino acids: CASSYSSGNQPQHF. The CDR3 nucleotides read TGTGCCAGCAGTTACTCGTCCGGCAATCAGCCCCAGCATTTT.

The V call is TRBV25-1, the J call TRBJ1-5; D is perhaps TRBD1 (5 bases). The CDR3 consists of 11 residues. CDR1 is MGHDK and CDR2 is SYGVNS in the germline V gene. V was pared by 11 bases and J by 5 bases, with 10 bases between. CDR3 nucleotides: TGTGCCGCAGGGAGGGATCAGCCCCAGCATTTT. The encoded protein is CAAGRDQPQHF.

This clonotype was picked up a small number of times. The chain combines TRBV5-1 with TRBJ2-1; 9 bases align to TRBD2. Germline-derived CDR1 and CDR2 are SGHRS and YFSETQ. Trimming at V came to 4 bases and at J to 5 bases, leaving 19 bases not matched to a gene. The CDR3 totals 19 residues. CDR3: CASSGGGQALLAGNNEQFF. CDR3 nucleotides: TGCGCCAGCAGCGGAGGCGGGCAGGCCCTTCTAGCGGGAAACAATGAGCAGTTCTTC. Variable domain in full (rest from reference TRBV5-1 and TRBJ2-1): KAGVTQTPRYLIKTRGQQVTLSCSPISGHRSVSWYQQTPGQGLQFLFEYFSETQRNKGNFPGRFSGRQFSNSRSEMNVSTLELGDSALYLCASSGGGQALLAGNNEQFFGPGTRLTVL.

The rearrangement links TRBV29-1 to TRBJ1-2; D unclear. Trimming removed 2 bases from V and 5 bases from J, with 6 bases in between. Germline loops: CDR1 SQVTM, CDR2 ANQGSEA. CDR3 length equals 11 residues. The CDR3 bases are TGCAGCGTTGAATTGAGATATGGCTACACCTTC. Encoded protein: CSVELRYGYTF.